This passage covers 14 T cell receptor beta chains from one sample sequenced in a study of blood T cell repertoires in COVID-19. Libraries were prepared by immunoSEQ multiplex PCR; TCRdb keeps only in-frame clonotypes and omits some of them. The table lists 150,000 to 200,000 clones, roughly 81% of them singletons. Sequencing input: peripheral blood. The receptors come from a woman aged 45-59 years with COVID-19, enrolled during active disease.

This chain links TRBV9 with TRBJ2-7, with D possibly matching TRBD2 (6 bases). V was cut by 3 bases and J by 2 bases, with 12 bases left in between. Germline V gives CDR1 SGDLS, CDR2 YYNGEE. The CDR3 is made up of 14 amino acids. The CDR3 loop reads CASSAGLGTYEQYF. The CDR3 DNA sequence: TGTGCCAGCAGCGCGGGACTCGGGACCTACGAGCAGTACTTC. The full variable domain, its missing parts supplied by reference TRBV9 and TRBJ2-7, is DSGVTQTPKHLITATGQRVTLRCSPRSGDLSVYWYQQSLDQGLQFLIQYYNGEERAKGNILERFSAQQFPDLHSELNLSSLELGDSALYFCASSAGLGTYEQYFGPGTRLTVT.

This clone was picked up one time. The chain uses TRBV2 and TRBJ2-7; TRBD1 is a possible D gene (6 bases). The CDR3 length is 14 residues. V was pared by 6 bases and J by 2 bases, with 14 bases between. The germline gives CDR1 SNHLY, CDR2 FYNNEI. The chain's CDR3 is CASRSAGAPYEQYF. The DNA for the CDR3 is TGTGCCAGCAGGTCAGCAGGGGCTCCCTACGAGCAGTACTTC. Looking up the rest from reference TRBV2 and TRBJ2-7 gives the full variable domain: EPEVTQTPSHQVTQMGQEVILRCVPISNHLYFYWYRQILGQKVEFLVSFYNNEISEKSEIFDDQFSVERPDGSNFTLKIRSTKLEDSAMYFCASRSAGAPYEQYFGPGTRLTVT.

This chain joins TRBV18 and TRBJ2-3; the D gene is possibly TRBD1 (6 bases). Germline CDR1 KGHSH, CDR2 LQKENI. The CDR3 has 16 amino acids. The V gene lost 4 bases and the J gene lost 5 bases, with 19 bases spanning the gap. DNA for the CDR3: TGTGCCAGCTCACTTACCGGGACAACCACCGGAGATACGCAGTATTTT. Amino acids: CASSLTGTTTGDTQYF.

V is TRBV7-8 and J is TRBJ2-5, with D maybe TRBD2 (7 bases). The CDR3 covers 17 residues. V was clipped by 2 bases and J by 1 base, with 17 bases between them. CDR1 and CDR2 from the germline V gene are SGHVS and FQNEAQ. CDR3 coding DNA: TGTGCCAGCAGCTTAAGACGATCTGCGGGGGCCCAAGAGACCCAGTACTTC. Translating gives CASSLRRSAGAQETQYF.

The V call is TRBV12-3 or TRBV12-4, the J call TRBJ1-1, with D hard to call. CDR3 length: 12 amino acids. Trimming took 4 bases from V and 10 from J, leaving 13 bases between them. The CDR3 protein is CASSSAGRPAFF. The CDR3, as DNA: TGTGCCAGCAGTTCCGCGGGGAGGCCAGCTTTCTTT.

CDR3 residues: CASREAQGSNQPQHF. CDR3 in DNA: TGTGCCAGTCGAGAAGCCCAGGGGAGCAATCAGCCCCAGCATTTT. The chain couples TRBV19 to TRBJ1-5; TRBD1 is a possible D gene (6 bases). Germline lookup yields CDR1 LNHDA and CDR2 SQIVND (reference sequence). The CDR3 extends over 15 amino acids. V gave up 8 bases and J gave up 1 base, with 15 bases separating them. The whole variable domain, filled in from reference TRBV19 and TRBJ1-5, reads DGGITQSPKYLFRKEGQNVTLSCEQNLNHDAMYWYRQDPGQGLRLIYYSQIVNDFQKGDIAEGYSVSREKKESFPLTVTSAQKNPTAFYLCASREAQGSNQPQHFGDGTRLSIL.

The chain combines TRBV2 with TRBJ1-1; tentative D call: TRBD1 (5 bases). This CDR3 is built from 14 residues. CDR1 and CDR2 (germline): SNHLY, FYNNEI. Between the trimmed V and J ends, which lost 1 base and 10 bases, there was a span of 16 bases. The CDR3 sequence: CASSEEQAPTPAFF. CDR3 coding DNA: TGTGCCAGCAGTGAAGAACAGGCTCCTACCCCAGCTTTCTTT.

The sample holds a few counts of this clone. The chain joins TRBV28 to TRBJ2-7, with D perhaps TRBD1 (6 bases). Deletions cut 6 bases from V and 1 base from J, with 10 bases between. This CDR3 is 13 amino acids long. Germline CDR1 reads MDHEN; CDR2 reads SYDVKM. The CDR3 spells CASRGQPSYEQYF. The CDR3 bases are TGTGCCAGCAGAGGACAGCCTTCCTACGAGCAGTACTTC.

This clone was detected a few times. The chain couples TRBV28 to TRBJ2-7; TRBD2 might be the D (6 bases). Looked up from germline, CDR1 is MDHEN and CDR2 is SYDVKM. This CDR3 is built from 14 residues. The V end was cut by 6 bases, the J end by 7 bases, with 19 bases between. The CDR3 DNA reads TGTGCCAGCAGGGCTTCGGGGCGGGGAGGTGAGCAGTACTTC. Translation: CASRASGRGGEQYF.

This rearrangement joins TRBV7-9 to TRBJ1-3; D gene uncertain. Germline CDR1 reads SEHNR; CDR2 reads FQNEAQ (reference sequence). The CDR3 consists of 15 residues. The ends were cut back, 8 bases at V and 2 bases at J, with 16 bases in the middle. The CDR3 spells CASGLGSLTGNTIYF. DNA of the CDR3: TGTGCCAGCGGACTAGGGTCATTAACTGGAAACACCATATATTTT.

This clone was observed a single time. The rearrangement links TRBV4-3 to TRBJ2-2; D not resolved. CDR1 LGHNA and CDR2 YSLEER come from the germline V gene. Trimming shortened V by 1 base and J by 2 bases, and 8 bases separated the two germline ends. This CDR3 is built from 15 residues. The chain's CDR3 is CASSQGALNTGELFF. Written as DNA, the CDR3 is TGCGCCAGCAGCCAAGGAGCACTAAACACCGGGGAGCTGTTTTTT.

V usage is TRBV6-5 and J usage is TRBJ1-2; possibly TRBD1 for D (5 bases). CDR1 MNHEY and CDR2 SVGAGI come from the germline V gene. The CDR3 covers 12 residues. V lost 6 bases and J lost 0, with 5 bases in between. As DNA, the CDR3 is TGTGCCAGCAGGACAGCTAACTATGGCTACACCTTC. Translation: CASRTANYGYTF.

The table lists this clone with a count of one. CDR3 sequence: CASSLTGGSNTGELFF. In nucleotides, the CDR3 is TGTGCCAGCAGCTTGACAGGGGGGTCGAACACCGGGGAGCTGTTTTTT. V and J are TRBV5-5 and TRBJ2-2; 8 nucleotides match TRBD1. Germline V gives CDR1 SGHKS, CDR2 YYEKEE (reference sequence). The V gene end was trimmed by 1 base and the J gene end by 0 bases; junction bases not matched to a gene: 2. CDR3 size: 16 residues.

This clone was seen just once. This chain links TRBV19 with TRBJ1-5, with 12 positions matching TRBD1. Germline CDR1 is LNHDA and CDR2 is SQIVND (reference sequence). The V and J ends lost 6 bases and 6 bases, in that order; junction bases with no gene match: 9. The CDR3 runs to 16 residues. CDR3 in DNA: TGTGCCAGTAGCACCGGGACAGGGGGCTTATTTCAGCCCCAGCATTTT. Translated: CASSTGTGGLFQPQHF. Together with reference TRBV19 and TRBJ1-5, the CDR3 gives the full variable domain: DGGITQSPKYLFRKEGQNVTLSCEQNLNHDAMYWYRQDPGQGLRLIYYSQIVNDFQKGDIAEGYSVSREKKESFPLTVTSAQKNPTAFYLCASSTGTGGLFQPQHFGDGTRLSIL.